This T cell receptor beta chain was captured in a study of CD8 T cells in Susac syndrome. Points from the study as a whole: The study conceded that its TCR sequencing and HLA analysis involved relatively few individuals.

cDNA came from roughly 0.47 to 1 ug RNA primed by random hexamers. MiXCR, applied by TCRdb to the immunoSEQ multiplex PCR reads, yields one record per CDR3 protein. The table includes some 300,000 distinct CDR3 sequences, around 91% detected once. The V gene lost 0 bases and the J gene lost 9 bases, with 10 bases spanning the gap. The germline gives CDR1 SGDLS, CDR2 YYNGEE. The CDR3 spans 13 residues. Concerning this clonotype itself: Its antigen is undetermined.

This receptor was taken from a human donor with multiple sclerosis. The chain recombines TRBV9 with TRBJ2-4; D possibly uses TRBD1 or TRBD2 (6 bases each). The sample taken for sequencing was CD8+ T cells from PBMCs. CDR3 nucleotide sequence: TGTGCCAGCAGCGTAGGGGGGGCAGGCATTCAGTACTTC. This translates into CASSVGGAGIQYF.